This T cell receptor beta chain emerged from a study of PD-L1 blockade in urothelial cancer. The CDR3 runs 14 residues. Trimming took off 6 bases at V and 4 bases at J, with 15 bases between the two ends. Germline V gene sequence: CDR1 LNHDA, CDR2 SQIVND (reference sequence). Locally advanced or metastatic urothelial carcinoma was diagnosed in the patients. Sequencing used immunoSEQ multiplex PCR; TCRdb keeps in-frame clones, though not all of them. The sample holds 80,000 to 100,000 clones; 82% are singletons and the top ten take 9% to 9.5%. The sample consisted of PBMCs, taken around atezolizumab (anti-PD-L1) treatment. V is TRBV19 and J is TRBJ1-2; D may be TRBD1 (5 bases). This receptor was obtained from a man in his 70s with urothelial cancer. CDR3 loop: CASRRGQDLYGYTF. In DNA form, the CDR3 reads TGTGCCAGTAGGCGGGGCCAGGACCTCTATGGCTACACCTTC.